The 16 T cell receptor beta chains reported below all come from one sample, sequenced in a study of cytomegalovirus exposure and HLA in healthy donors. PCR employed 60 Vbeta and 13 Jbeta primers. The method was immunoSEQ multiplex PCR; TCRdb's version includes in-frame clones alone and lacks a portion of them. The sample records 150,000 to 200,000 clones, 82% being singletons. The sequenced sample consisted of PBMCs. The receptors originated from a man aged 35-49 years in good health and CMV-seronegative.

The chain recombines TRBV7-2 with TRBJ2-7, with a possible D match to TRBD2 (6 bases). V was trimmed by 5 bases and J by 6 bases, leaving 14 bases between them. This CDR3 region has 13 residues. CDR1 and CDR2 from the germline V gene are SGHTA and FQGNSA. The CDR3 sequence is CASSEAWRGEQYF. The CDR3 bases are TGTGCCAGCAGCGAAGCGTGGCGGGGCGAGCAGTACTTC.

The V and J genes are TRBV7-3 and TRBJ2-7; D call uncertain. Per germline, CDR1 SGHTA and CDR2 FQGTGA. CDR3 length equals 12 residues. V lost 9 bases and J 2 bases, leaving 11 bases between the germline ends. CDR3 DNA sequence: TGTGCCAGGAAGCATACCACCTACGAGCAGTACTTC. Its translation: CARKHTTYEQYF.

The V gene is TRBV2, the J gene TRBJ1-2, with D uncertain. The CDR3 covers 15 residues. CDR1 SNHLY and CDR2 FYNNEI come from the germline V gene. V was clipped by 5 bases and J by 8 bases, with 21 bases between them. The CDR3 reads CASSPEFPGPGGYTF. In DNA form, the CDR3 reads TGTGCCAGCAGTCCTGAGTTTCCGGGCCCGGGAGGCTACACCTTC.

Note on this clone: The junction and the germline gene differ at one end; a read error may be behind it. The rearrangement joins TRBV4-2 to TRBJ2-7; 7 nucleotides agree with TRBD2. The CDR3 covers 13 residues. Germline lookup yields CDR1 LGHNA and CDR2 YNFKEQ. The CDR3 loop reads CASSADPAREQYF. The CDR3 region has the DNA TGTGCCAGCAGCGCGGACCCGGCGCGGGAGCAGTACTTT.

The chain carries TRBV29-1 and TRBJ1-1; D not certain. The germline V and J ends were trimmed by 4 bases and 1 base, with 4 bases remaining between them. The CDR3 runs 11 residues. Germline loops: CDR1 SQVTM, CDR2 ANQGSEA. The CDR3, as DNA: TGCAGCGTTGCGTGGAACACTGAAGCTTTCTTT. Translating it yields CSVAWNTEAFF. The variable domain in full, completed from reference TRBV29-1 and TRBJ1-1, reads SAVISQKPSRDICQRGTSLTIQCQVDSQVTMMFWYRQQPGQSLTLIATANQGSEATYESGFVIDKFPISRPNLTFSTLTVSNMSPEDSSIYLCSVAWNTEAFFGQGTRLTVV.

This clone was found a few times. This sequence joins TRBV25-1 and TRBJ1-2; weak D call: TRBD1 (6 bases). The CDR3 contains 15 residues. Trimming removed 4 bases from V and 3 bases from J, with 15 bases in between. Germline CDR1 MGHDK, CDR2 SYGVNS. CDR3 nucleotides: TGTGCCAGCAGTGGGGGACACGGAGTGGACTATGGCTACACCTTC. Its protein product is CASSGGHGVDYGYTF.

This chain joins TRBV7-8 and TRBJ2-1; 8 positions agree with TRBD2. The CDR3 sequence is 15 residues long. The ends lost 1 base at V and 15 bases at J; junction bases unmatched: 14. Looked up from germline, CDR1 is SGHVS and CDR2 is FQNEAQ. The CDR3 region is CASSLETGLLGGGFF. The CDR3 DNA is TGTGCCAGCAGCTTAGAGACTGGACTTCTCGGGGGGGGGTTCTTC.

This clone was seen more than once but under ten times. CDR3 residues: CASSGDIQGDGYTF. CDR3 sequence (DNA): TGTGCCAGCAGTGGGGACATCCAAGGCGATGGCTACACCTTC. The rearrangement joins TRBV27 to TRBJ1-2; D is perhaps TRBD1 (6 bases). Germline CDR1 MNHEY, CDR2 SMNVEV (reference sequence). The CDR3 contains 14 residues. Trimming pared 5 bases from V and 6 bases from J, leaving 16 bases between.

A note on this clone: This CDR3 is also generated by other DNA sequences in the sample. The V and J genes are TRBV6-1 and TRBJ2-7, with a possible D match to TRBD1 (6 bases). In germline, CDR1 is MNHNS, CDR2 SASEGT. V was pared by 3 bases and J by 0 bases, with 12 bases between. The CDR3 spans 15 residues. The CDR3 region is CASSDPGESSYEQYF. In DNA form, the CDR3 reads TGTGCCAGCAGTGACCCAGGGGAAAGCTCCTACGAGCAGTACTTC.

This CDR3 reads CASSQSPGNTEAFF. Here the CDR3 DNA reads TGTGCCAGCAGCCAATCCCCGGGAAACACTGAAGCTTTCTTT. V and J are TRBV16 and TRBJ1-1; no clear D gene. Germline-derived CDR1 and CDR2 are KGHSY and FQNENV. The CDR3 has 14 residues. With 0 bases removed from V and 2 bases from J, the gap between germline ends came to 7 bases. The full variable domain, rest sourced from reference TRBV16 and TRBJ1-1, is GEEVAQTPKHLVRGEGQKAKLYCAPIKGHSYVFWYQQVLKNEFKFLISFQNENVFDETGMPKERFSAKCLPNSPCSLEIQATKLEDSAVYFCASSQSPGNTEAFFGQGTRLTVV.

The chain couples TRBV9 to TRBJ2-1; TRBD2 aligns across 12 bases. CDR3 size: 17 residues. Germline V gene data show CDR1 as SGDLS and CDR2 as YYNGEE. The V and J ends lost 0 bases and 6 bases, in that order; junction bases with no gene match: 7. CDR3 nucleotides: TGTGCCAGCAGCGTAGCTCGAGCTAGCGGGAGGGGCAATGAGCAGTTCTTC. Translated, it gives CASSVARASGRGNEQFF.

The rearrangement uses TRBV29-1 and TRBJ2-1; TRBD2 matches at 14 bases. The CDR3 has 17 residues. From germline, CDR1 is SQVTM and CDR2 ANQGSEA. J gave up 2 bases and V 7 bases, and 10 bases lay outside the gene matches. The CDR3 protein is CSASGTSGGLTYNEQFF. The CDR3 DNA follows: TGCAGCGCCTCCGGGACTAGCGGGGGACTAACCTACAATGAGCAGTTCTTC.

The chain combines TRBV7-9 with TRBJ1-1; 9 bases match TRBD1. The CDR3 runs 16 residues. Germline V CDR1 and CDR2: SEHNR, FQNEAQ (reference sequence). Trimming cost V 5 bases and J 1 base; bases outside gene matches: 8. The CDR3 reads CASSARTGASNTEAFF. In DNA, the CDR3 is TGTGCCAGCAGCGCTCGGACAGGGGCCTCGAACACTGAAGCTTTCTTT.

The CDR3 spells CASSQAGRNTEAFF. As DNA, the CDR3 is TGCGCCAGCAGCCAAGCCGGGAGGAACACTGAAGCTTTCTTT. V usage is TRBV4-1 and J usage is TRBJ1-1; the D is unclear. Per germline, CDR1 MGHRA and CDR2 YSYEKL. The CDR3 totals 14 residues. With 1 base removed from V and 1 base from J, the gap between germline ends came to 7 bases.

The chain combines TRBV7-2 with TRBJ2-7, with 12 bases identical to TRBD2. Trimming at V came to 7 bases and at J to 2 bases, leaving 3 bases not matched to a gene. This CDR3 has 14 amino acids. Germline V CDR1 and CDR2: SGHTA, FQGNSA. This chain's CDR3 is CASTRTSGTYEQYF. CDR3 sequence (DNA): TGTGCCAGCACACGGACTAGCGGGACCTACGAGCAGTACTTC.

This clone came up a few times. J is TRBJ1-4 and V is TRBV30, with D tentatively TRBD1 (6 bases). CDR3 length: 14 residues. V was cut by 2 bases and J by 8 bases, with 15 bases left in between. Germline assignment: CDR1 GTSNPN and CDR2 SVGIG (reference sequence). CDR3 amino acids: CAWSSAGAGEKLFF. In DNA form, the CDR3 reads TGTGCCTGGAGTTCCGCAGGGGCGGGCGAAAAACTGTTTTTT.